This entry features one TCR beta chain sequence. This CDR3 is 15 amino acids long. Germline V gene sequence: CDR1 SGHTA, CDR2 FQGTGA. V was clipped by 5 bases and J by 0 bases, with 11 bases between them. MiXCR was used by TCRdb to re-call the PCR reads. The sample has about 25,000 clones; under 25% are singletons. The data are from a study of metastatic and nonmetastatic thyroid tumors. Study background: Comparative analysis of repertoires was undertaken across blood and tumor or nodule tissue obtained from malignant and benign thyroid patients.

Until they underwent thyroid surgery, no patient had received any treatment. The gene calls are TRBV7-3 and TRBJ1-5; D gene ambiguous. Material: blood. The receptor comes from a male donor with papillary thyroid cancer or a benign thyroid nodule (not recorded which). Some clones in this sample may be carry-over from other donors' samples. The CDR3 region is CASSTRSVSNQPQHF. DNA of the CDR3: TGTGCCAGCAGCACACGCAGTGTTAGCAATCAGCCCCAGCATTTT.